The entry below describes one T cell receptor (beta chain). The source of the sample is a study of shared clonotypes between healthy human individuals. The overall study: The donor pool was made up of two women and a few men aged 18 to 49.

Some clones are missing from TCRdb's copy, which holds only in-frame ones; the method was immunoSEQ multiplex PCR. The sample carries about half a million clones, approximately 78% recorded once. This CDR3 contains 14 residues. V lost 5 bases and J lost 3; bases outside the gene matches: 7. Germline CDR1 reads SQVTM; CDR2 reads ANQGSEA. The donor population consisted of healthy HIV-negative adults with no recent acute infections or vaccinations. The source material was PBMCs. This TCR was recovered from a woman aged 40 to 50 in good health. Some clones in this sample may be carry-over from other donors' samples. The rearrangement links TRBV29-1 to TRBJ2-1; the match to TRBD2 covers 7 bases. The CDR3 region is CSVLSGGSYNEQFF. The DNA for the CDR3 is TGCAGCGTTCTTTCTGGCGGGAGCTACAATGAGCAGTTCTTC.